This passage covers 32 T cell receptor beta chains from one sample sequenced in a study of Ad26.COV2.S vaccination and SARS-CoV-2 variants. Libraries were prepared by immunoSEQ multiplex PCR; TCRdb keeps only in-frame clonotypes and omits some of them. This table has 400,000 or so clones, roughly nine tenths appearing once. Treatment noted: around 19 received Ad26.COV2.S at low or high dose, single or two shots; several received placebo; per-sample allocation not given. It was on day 63 after the first vaccine or placebo injection that samples were taken. The specimen comprised peripheral blood, sampled in a trial of Ad26.COV2.S vaccine versus placebo. Receptors were obtained from a person aged 18-60 years who received the Ad26.COV2.S COVID-19 vaccine or a placebo.

The chain has TRBV5-1 and TRBJ1-5, with D possibly being TRBD1 (5 bases). This CDR3 region has 17 residues. Deletions cut 4 bases from V and 0 bases from J, with 17 bases between. Looked up from germline, CDR1 is SGHRS and CDR2 is YFSETQ. CDR3 sequence (DNA): TGCGCCAGCAGCCCGCCGGGAGGGGCTTATAGCAATCAGCCCCAGCATTTT. Its protein is CASSPPGGAYSNQPQHF.

This chain joins TRBV15 and TRBJ1-5; TRBD1 matches 8 bases. The length of the CDR3 is 15 residues. Germline V gives CDR1 LNHNV, CDR2 YYDKDF (reference sequence). The V segment lost 3 bases and the J segment 5 bases; nucleotides outside the gene matches: 6. CDR3: CATSSLGQDDQPQHF. CDR3 sequence (DNA): TGTGCCACCAGCAGTTTGGGACAGGATGATCAGCCCCAGCATTTT.

The chain uses TRBV3-1 (or the pseudogene TRBV3-2) and TRBJ1-2; 8 positions match TRBD1. Germline values: CDR1 LGHDT, CDR2 YNNKEL (reference sequence). The CDR3 runs 15 residues. Trimming cost V 0 bases and J 3 bases; bases outside gene matches: 3. The chain's CDR3 is CASSQDRQGHYGYTF. The CDR3 region has the DNA TGTGCCAGCAGCCAAGATAGACAGGGGCACTATGGCTACACCTTC.

This CDR3 reads CASSEGIPLSTEAFF. As DNA, the CDR3 is TGTGCCAGCAGTGAAGGGATCCCCCTGAGCACTGAAGCTTTCTTT. The chain combines TRBV2 with TRBJ1-1, with unresolved D. This CDR3 has 15 residues. V shed 1 base and J shed 4 bases, with 13 bases lying between them. CDR1 is SNHLY and CDR2 is FYNNEI in the germline V gene.

V is TRBV10-2 and J is TRBJ1-2; possible D gene TRBD1, 5 bases. Germline V gene lookup returns CDR1 WSHSY and CDR2 SAAADI. The CDR3 has 13 amino acids. Trimming removed 4 bases at V and 7 bases at J, with 13 bases between. In DNA, the CDR3 is TGCGCCAGCAGTGTGGCCTTCGGGGGTGGCTACACCTTC. It translates to CASSVAFGGGYTF.

The chain links TRBV6-6 to TRBJ1-2, with 8 bases fitting TRBD1. The CDR3 has 20 residues. Germline V lookup: CDR1 MNHNY, CDR2 SVGAGI (reference sequence). V trimming: 6 bases; J trimming: 4 bases; junction bases outside the gene matches: 25. The CDR3 loop reads CASSSLGQETDRVNPYGYTF. CDR3 DNA sequence: TGTGCCAGCAGCTCCCTGGGACAGGAAACGGACAGGGTGAACCCCTATGGCTACACCTTC.

The J gene is TRBJ1-6, the V gene TRBV27; the D is unclear. Germline V gives CDR1 MNHEY, CDR2 SMNVEV (reference sequence). Trimming left V 2 bases short and J 0 bases short, with 2 bases between. The CDR3 contains 14 residues. Here the CDR3 DNA reads TGTGCCAGCAGTTTAAACTCCTATAATTCACCCCTCCACTTT. As protein: CASSLNSYNSPLHF.

This clone was picked up one time. The genes are TRBV11-2 and TRBJ2-2, with 8 bases that match TRBD1. V lost 6 bases to trimming and J lost 1 base; unmatched junction nucleotides: 4. CDR3 length equals 15 residues. CDR1 is SGHAT and CDR2 is FQNNGV in the germline V gene. CDR3 in amino acids: CASRTDRVNTGELFF. CDR3 coding DNA: TGTGCCAGCAGAACGGACAGGGTGAACACCGGGGAGCTGTTTTTT.

The rearrangement uses TRBV3-1 (or the pseudogene TRBV3-2) and TRBJ1-6; D unresolved. With 1 base removed from V and 4 bases from J, the gap between germline ends came to 11 bases. This CDR3 spans 16 amino acids. CDR1 is LGHDT and CDR2 is YNNKEL in the germline V gene (reference sequence). The chain's CDR3 is CASSQGAARYNSPLHF. CDR3 DNA sequence: TGTGCCAGCAGCCAAGGCGCAGCCAGGTATAATTCACCCCTCCACTTT.

V is TRBV7-9 and J is TRBJ1-1; TRBD1 might be the D (5 bases). The CDR3 is made up of 14 amino acids. CDR1 SEHNR and CDR2 FQNEAQ come from the germline V gene (reference sequence). Trimming left V 5 bases short and J 0 bases short, with 10 bases between. CDR3 DNA: TGTGCCAGCAGCCTGGGGCAGTTGAACACTGAAGCTTTCTTT. It encodes CASSLGQLNTEAFF. Supplemented by reference TRBV7-9 and TRBJ1-1, the full variable domain reads DTGVSQNPRHKITKRGQNVTFRCDPISEHNRLYWYRQTLGQGPEFLTYFQNEAQLEKSRLLSDRFSAERPKGSFSTLEIQRTEQGDSAMYLCASSLGQLNTEAFFGQGTRLTVV.

V usage is TRBV5-1 and J usage is TRBJ1-2; D not resolved. The CDR3 has 16 amino acids. Per germline, CDR1 SGHRS and CDR2 YFSETQ. With 0 bases removed from V and 4 bases from J, the gap between germline ends came to 16 bases. Here the CDR3 reads CASSLGQLEPFYGYTF. The CDR3 DNA reads TGCGCCAGCAGCTTGGGCCAGCTAGAACCCTTCTATGGCTACACCTTC.

In its sample, this clone was seen once. The V call is TRBV6-5, the J call TRBJ1-2; D is possibly TRBD1 (6 bases). This CDR3 has 15 amino acids. Per germline, CDR1 MNHEY and CDR2 SVGAGI. V was trimmed by 4 bases and J by 2 bases, leaving 14 bases between them. CDR3 sequence: CASSFRTALNYGYTF. The CDR3 DNA reads as TGTGCCAGCAGTTTTAGGACAGCCCTAAACTATGGCTACACCTTC.

This chain links TRBV9 with TRBJ2-3; D remains unclear. The CDR3 has 12 residues. V lost 4 bases to trimming and J lost 2 bases, with 5 bases between them. From germline, CDR1 is SGDLS and CDR2 YYNGEE. The CDR3 here is CASSFDTDTQYF. The CDR3 DNA reads as TGTGCCAGCAGCTTCGACACAGATACGCAGTATTTT.

V is TRBV21-1 and J is TRBJ2-7; the D call in the table, TRBD2, was not verified against the DNA. TRBV21-1 counts as a pseudogene. The CDR3 spans 11 residues. CDR3 loop: CANPDGGEQYF. The CDR3, as DNA: TGTGCCAATCCAGACGGGGGCGAGCAGTACTTC.

The rearrangement links TRBV18 to TRBJ1-5; D remains ambiguous. The germline gives CDR1 KGHSH, CDR2 LQKENI. The CDR3 has 13 amino acids. The V and J ends lost 0 bases and 8 bases respectively, with 8 bases between them. In DNA form, the CDR3 reads TGTGCCAGCTCACCACCTGGTGGAAAGCCCCAGCATTTT. It specifies CASSPPGGKPQHF.

This chain uses TRBV5-4 with TRBJ2-7; D gene unclear. The CDR3 extends over 15 amino acids. The V and J ends lost 4 bases and 7 bases respectively, with 21 bases between them. The germline gives CDR1 SGHNT, CDR2 YYREEE (reference sequence). CDR3 nucleotides: TGTGCCAGCAGCCCGGCCTTGGGTCGTTCTTGGGAGCAGTACTTC. It specifies CASSPALGRSWEQYF.

The J gene is TRBJ1-5, the V gene TRBV19, with a tentative D call TRBD1 (6 bases). The CDR3 sequence is 15 residues long. Per the germline V gene, CDR1 is LNHDA and CDR2 is SQIVND (reference sequence). Trimming took off 4 bases at V and 7 bases at J, with 17 bases between the two ends. The CDR3 sequence: CASSTQRGAEQPQHF. For the CDR3, the DNA is TGTGCCAGTAGTACTCAGAGGGGGGCCGAGCAGCCCCAGCATTTT.

The J gene is TRBJ2-1, the V gene TRBV2, with 8 positions matching TRBD1. Germline loops: CDR1 SNHLY, CDR2 FYNNEI. The junction had 11 bases not matched to a gene; V was cut back by 5 bases and J by 8 bases. This CDR3 spans 15 amino acids. The CDR3 nucleotides read TGTGCCAGCAGTTTAAGCCAGGGGGCGTTGTATGAGCAGTTCTTC. Its translation: CASSLSQGALYEQFF.

The rearrangement joins TRBV18 to TRBJ1-2; D gene unclear. The germline CDR1 and CDR2 sequences are KGHSH and LQKENI. With 3 bases removed from V and 7 bases from J, the gap between germline ends came to 9 bases. CDR3 length: 12 amino acids. CDR3 amino acids: CASSPNTSGYTF. The CDR3 bases are TGTGCCAGCTCACCGAACACGTCTGGCTACACCTTC.

The chain uses TRBV25-1 and TRBJ1-6; D is unclear. Germline V gives CDR1 MGHDK, CDR2 SYGVNS. This CDR3 spans 16 amino acids. Trimming took 0 bases from V and 4 from J, leaving 10 bases between them. The CDR3: CASSEYKGRYNSPLHF. CDR3 coding DNA: TGTGCCAGCAGTGAATATAAGGGCCGGTATAATTCACCCCTCCACTTT.

The V call is TRBV21-1, the J call TRBJ2-1; TRBD2 reflects the table's D call only, with no check against the DNA. TRBV21-1 is a pseudogene segment. The CDR3 loop spans 17 amino acids. Here the CDR3 reads CASNASGVQDSYNEQFF. As DNA, the CDR3 is TGTGCCAGTAATGCAAGTGGGGTTCAGGACTCGTACAATGAGCAGTTCTTC.

The rearrangement joins TRBV5-6 to TRBJ1-6; no firm D call. The CDR3 loop spans 17 amino acids. Trimming cost V 4 bases and J 7 bases, with 21 bases left between them. The V gene's germline CDR1 is SGHDT and CDR2 YYEEEE. CDR3 nucleotide sequence: TGTGCCAGCAGCCTGGGAAGCGGGCCAAAGAAGAATTCACCCCTCCACTTT. The encoded protein is CASSLGSGPKKNSPLHF. The whole variable domain, remainder taken from reference TRBV5-6 and TRBJ1-6, is DAGVTQSPTHLIKTRGQQVTLRCSPKSGHDTVSWYQQALGQGPQFIFQYYEEEERQRGNFPDRFSGHQFPNYSSELNVNALLLGDSALYLCASSLGSGPKKNSPLHFGNGTRLTVT.

The gene calls are TRBV5-1 and TRBJ1-5; D is perhaps TRBD1 (5 bases). The V gene lost 4 bases and the J gene lost 4 bases, with 15 bases spanning the gap. CDR1 is SGHRS and CDR2 is YFSETQ in the germline V gene. The CDR3 runs to 15 residues. The CDR3, as DNA: TGCGCCAGCAGCCTTCGGACGGGGCCTAATCAGCCCCAGCATTTT. It translates to CASSLRTGPNQPQHF.

This chain uses TRBV27 with TRBJ1-4; D call uncertain. Looked up from germline, CDR1 is MNHEY and CDR2 is SMNVEV (reference sequence). CDR3 size: 14 residues. V gave up 0 bases and J gave up 3 bases, with 5 bases separating them. CDR3 protein: CASSLSTPNEKLFF. CDR3 coding DNA: TGTGCCAGCAGTTTATCGACACCTAATGAAAAACTGTTTTTT.

This rearrangement joins TRBV7-2 to TRBJ2-1; D call uncertain. V dropped 4 bases and J dropped 2 bases, with 6 bases sitting between them. The CDR3 extends over 13 amino acids. CDR1 and CDR2 from the germline V gene are SGHTA and FQGNSA. This CDR3 reads CASSSFTYNEQFF. As DNA, the CDR3 is TGTGCCAGCAGCTCGTTCACCTACAATGAGCAGTTCTTC.

The count of this clone is one. The genes are TRBV4-1 and TRBJ2-1; D is unclear. This CDR3 contains 11 residues. Per germline, CDR1 MGHRA and CDR2 YSYEKL. V lost 0 bases and J 13 bases, leaving 7 bases between the germline ends. In DNA, the CDR3 is TGCGCCAGCAGCCAAGACAGAAAACAGTTCTTC. Amino acids: CASSQDRKQFF.

V usage is TRBV3-1 (or the pseudogene TRBV3-2) and J usage is TRBJ1-5; the D is unclear. Deletions cut 0 bases from V and 2 bases from J, with 8 bases between. Germline CDR1 is LGHDT and CDR2 is YNNKEL (reference sequence). CDR3 length: 15 amino acids. The CDR3 region has the DNA TGTGCCAGCAGCCAAGACAGCTCGGGCAATCAGCCCCAGCATTTT. It yields the protein CASSQDSSGNQPQHF.

V is TRBV5-1 and J is TRBJ2-3; no firm D call. The CDR3 loop spans 16 amino acids. The V end was cut by 3 bases, the J end by 1 base, with 15 bases between. Germline CDR1 reads SGHRS; CDR2 reads YFSETQ. Here the CDR3 reads CASSSSRVGGTDTQYF. DNA for the CDR3: TGCGCCAGCAGCTCCAGTAGGGTAGGAGGCACAGATACGCAGTATTTT.

To note about this clone: This same CDR3 is encoded by further DNA sequences in the sample. The chain uses TRBV4-3 and TRBJ2-7, with 11 bases that match TRBD1. After removal of 4 bases from V and 4 bases from J, the junction contained 3 bases not matched to a gene. This CDR3 comprises 14 residues. Germline values: CDR1 LGHNA, CDR2 YSLEER. Written as DNA, the CDR3 is TGCGCCAGCAGCCGCGGACAGGGGGCTTACGAGCAGTACTTC. Its translation: CASSRGQGAYEQYF.

This chain uses TRBV10-2 with TRBJ2-5; D ambiguous. V lost 5 bases, J lost 3 bases, and 1 base lay in between. In germline, CDR1 is WSHSY, CDR2 SAAADI. The CDR3 has 10 amino acids. The CDR3, as DNA: TGCGCCAGCAGTAAAGAGACCCAGTACTTC. Amino acids: CASSKETQYF.

The genes are TRBV3-1 (or the pseudogene TRBV3-2) and TRBJ1-1; no clear D gene. CDR3 length: 15 residues. The germline V gene encodes CDR1 LGHDT and CDR2 YNNKEL (reference sequence). V lost 6 bases to trimming and J lost 0 bases, with 14 bases between them. The CDR3 loop is CASSPRLALNTEAFF. CDR3 nucleotide sequence: TGTGCCAGCAGTCCTCGGTTGGCTTTGAACACTGAAGCTTTCTTT.

V and J are TRBV12-3 or TRBV12-4 and TRBJ1-5; D call uncertain. V dropped 5 bases and J dropped 2 bases, with 7 bases sitting between them. This CDR3 spans 13 amino acids. The CDR3 sequence is CASSPTGNQPQHF. CDR3 DNA: TGTGCCAGCAGTCCTACAGGCAATCAGCCCCAGCATTTT.